This TCR beta chain was captured in a study of neoadjuvant anti-PD-1 for oral cavity cancer. Study outcomes and limitations: Only a few patients per response group were TCR-analyzed; validation needed.

Clones were read by immunoSEQ multiplex PCR, and TCRdb kept only the in-frame ones, dropping some. The data hold tens of thousands of clones, with approximately 82% observed a single time. Concerning this clone: Its antigen is currently unknown.

This CDR3 is built from 13 residues. Germline trimming cut 6 bases from V and 0 bases from J; bases unmatched to any gene: 1. In germline, CDR1 is MNHEY, CDR2 SVGAGI. Source: PBMCs, taken before nivolumab (anti-PD-1) treatment. The origin of this receptor is a person aged 40 to 85 with oral cavity squamous cell carcinoma. The rearrangement links TRBV6-5 to TRBJ1-1; the match to TRBD1 covers 7 bases. CDR3 protein: CASRGQLNTEAFF. CDR3 sequence (DNA): TGTGCCAGCAGGGGACAGCTGAACACTGAAGCTTTCTTT.